The rows below give T cell receptor beta chains drawn from one sample of a study of blood T cell repertoires in COVID-19. Clones were read by immunoSEQ multiplex PCR, and TCRdb kept only the in-frame ones, dropping some. The sample yields some 670,000 clones, 75% to 90% seen once. The sequencing input was peripheral blood. The receptors here all came from a woman in her late teens or twenties with acute or convalescent COVID-19. The CDR3 runs from the conserved cysteine through the conserved F or W. The D gene is left open where the match is weak. Rows give clone size only sometimes, using once, few, many, or a class for an expanded clone.

d_call	clone_size	j_call	v_call	cdr3_nt	cdr3_aa
TRBD1	.	TRBJ1-1	TRBV5-1	TGCGCCAGCAGCCCGGACAGGGGTTCGAACACTGAAGCTTTCTTT	CASSPDRGSNTEAFF
TRBD2	.	TRBJ2-2	TRBV3-1/TRBV3-2	TGTGCCAGCAGCCAGACTAGCGGGGGGAACGGGGAGCTGTTTTTT	CASSQTSGGNGELFF
.	.	TRBJ1-1	TRBV10-3	TGTGCCATCAGTGACTTGTCAGGGACTGAAGCTTTCTTT	CAISDLSGTEAFF
.	.	TRBJ1-1	TRBV2	TGTGCCACTCAGATGGGCCCTGAAGCTTTCTTT	CATQMGPEAFF
TRBD1	.	TRBJ1-2	TRBV27	TGTGCCAGCACTTTACTTGGGCAGGGGGCAAACTATGGCTACACCTTC	CASTLLGQGANYGYTF
TRBD1	.	TRBJ2-2	TRBV24-1	TGTGCCACCAGTGATAAGGGGGCAGGGGGCGGCTCTGGCACCGGGGAGCTGTTTTTT	CATSDKGAGGGSGTGELFF
.	.	TRBJ1-4	TRBV5-8	TGTGCCAGCAGCTTGGAAGGGAGGGGTGGCGAAAAACTGTTTTTT	CASSLEGRGGEKLFF
.	.	TRBJ1-2	TRBV11-2	TGTGCCAGCAGCTTAGAAGGGGTCTATGGCTACACCTTC	CASSLEGVYGYTF
.	.	TRBJ2-7	TRBV21-1	TGTGCCAGCAGCAAGTCAGGGCGCAACGAGCAGTACTTC	CASSKSGRNEQYF
.	once	TRBJ2-7	TRBV11-2	TGTGCCAGCAGCTTGTCTAGGACAGTAGGCAACGAGCAGTACTTC	CASSLSRTVGNEQYF
TRBD1	once	TRBJ2-1	TRBV11-2	TGTGCCAGCAGCCGGGACAGGAATCTGAATGAGCAGTTCTTC	CASSRDRNLNEQFF
TRBD1	.	TRBJ2-1	TRBV5-5	TGTGCCAGCAGCACGGACAGGGGGCTAATTTCGGACAATGAGCAGTTCTTC	CASSTDRGLISDNEQFF
TRBD1	.	TRBJ1-6	TRBV9	TGTGCCAGCAGCGCCGACAGGGGGAATTCACCCCTCCACTTT	CASSADRGNSPLHF
.	.	TRBJ1-1	TRBV11-2	TGTGCCAGCAGCTCGCTGGGGGGGGCAAAAGGATTCAACACTGAAGCTTTCTTT	CASSSLGGAKGFNTEAFF
.	.	TRBJ1-6	TRBV6-5	TGTGCCAGCAGTCGTCAGGGGAGCCATAATTCACCCCTCCACTTT	CASSRQGSHNSPLHF
TRBD1	.	TRBJ2-5	TRBV27	TGTGCCAGCAGTTTATCCCGACAGGGGAGGTACCAAGAGACCCAGTACTTC	CASSLSRQGRYQETQYF
.	.	TRBJ2-7	TRBV9	TGTGCCAGCAGCGAAACCGGGACCTACGAGCAGTACTTC	CASSETGTYEQYF
TRBD2	few	TRBJ2-3	TRBV15	TGTGCCACCAGCAGAACTAGCGGGGGGCGCGGCACAGATACGCAGTATTTT	CATSRTSGGRGTDTQYF
.	.	TRBJ1-6	TRBV2	TGTGCCAGCAGCCCGGGGAGCTCCTATAATTCACCCCTCCACTTT	CASSPGSSYNSPLHF
TRBD2	.	TRBJ2-3	TRBV6-1	TGTGCCAGCAGTGATCTCCTAGCGGGGGGACAAGATACGCAGTATTTT	CASSDLLAGGQDTQYF
.	.	TRBJ2-3	TRBV6-2/TRBV6-3	TGTGCCAGCAGTTACTCGATCACAGGGTACACAGATACGCAGTATTTT	CASSYSITGYTDTQYF
TRBD1	.	TRBJ1-1	TRBV4-3	TGCGCCAGCAGCCAAGACGTGACAGGGGGCGAAACTGAAGCTTTCTTT	CASSQDVTGGETEAFF
.	once	TRBJ2-5	TRBV24-1	TGTGCCACCAGTGATTTTCAGGGAGGGGGTCGGGAGACCCAGTACTTC	CATSDFQGGGRETQYF
.	few	TRBJ1-2	TRBV7-9	TGTGCCAGCAGCCCCCGGGTGAGGGACTATGGCTACACCTTC	CASSPRVRDYGYTF
TRBD1	.	TRBJ2-7	TRBV5-8	TGTGCCAGCAGCCATCGGGACAGATGGATACCAAAGGCTGTCTCCTACGAGCAGTACTTC	CASSHRDRWIPKAVSYEQYF
.	.	TRBJ2-3	TRBV7-2	TGTGCCAGCAGCTTCGCAGGAAGGCGGGCAGATACGCAGTATTTT	CASSFAGRRADTQYF
TRBD1	few	TRBJ1-5	TRBV19	TGTGCCAGTAGCAGGGACAGGGGGAATCAGCCCCAGCATTTT	CASSRDRGNQPQHF
.	once	TRBJ2-2	TRBV7-3	TGTGCCAGCAGCCCGGGGAACACCGGGGAGCTGTTTTTT	CASSPGNTGELFF
.	.	TRBJ1-1	TRBV13	TGTGCCAGCAGCCGGAGACAGGATAACACTGAAGCTTTCTTT	CASSRRQDNTEAFF
.	.	TRBJ1-6	TRBV6-2/TRBV6-3	TGTGCCAGCAGTTGGGGCGAAAGTAATTCACCCCTCCACTTT	CASSWGESNSPLHF
.	few	TRBJ1-6	TRBV18	TGTGCCAGCTCACCGGGACACCGAACGGGGACCCTCCACTTT	CASSPGHRTGTLHF
TRBD1	.	TRBJ2-1	TRBV25-1	TGTGCCACCACCCCCCGGGACAGGGTAGTCAATGAGCAGTTCTTC	CATTPRDRVVNEQFF
TRBD1	.	TRBJ2-7	TRBV4-2	TGTGCCAGCAGCCAAGGAATAGGGGGCACCTGGCAGTACTTC	CASSQGIGGTWQYF
.	.	TRBJ1-1	TRBV7-2	TGTGCCAGCAACTCAGGTTTCGACACTGAAGCTTTCTTT	CASNSGFDTEAFF
.	.	TRBJ1-2	TRBV4-3	TGCGCCAGCAGCCAAGAACGGGGGACGGGATACACCTTC	CASSQERGTGYTF
.	.	TRBJ2-2	TRBV6-5	TGTGCCAGCAGCGCCCGTTCAGGGAACACCGGGGAGCTGTTTTTT	CASSARSGNTGELFF
.	.	TRBJ1-2	TRBV5-1	TGCGCCAGCAGCTTAGGCAGAGGGAGGGACTATGGCTACACCTTC	CASSLGRGRDYGYTF
.	.	TRBJ1-1	TRBV7-8	TGTGCCAGCAGCTTAGGGCAGTCCATGAACACTGAAGCTTTCTTT	CASSLGQSMNTEAFF
.	few	TRBJ1-5	TRBV18	TGTGCCAGCTCACCACAACAGGGAATGGATCAGCCCCAGCATTTT	CASSPQQGMDQPQHF
TRBD1	few	TRBJ2-1	TRBV23-1	TGCGCCAGCAGTCATCCCCCTGACAGGGGGACCTACTTCTACAATGAGCAGTTCTTC	CASSHPPDRGTYFYNEQFF
TRBD1	.	TRBJ1-1	TRBV2	TGTGCCAGCAGTGAAATCGCCATGGCAGGGGGCTTGGGGAACACTGAAGCTTTCTTT	CASSEIAMAGGLGNTEAFF
.	.	TRBJ1-5	TRBV3-1/TRBV3-2	TGTGCCAGCAGCCAAGGAAGGGGGGGTCAGCCCCAGCATTTT	CASSQGRGGQPQHF
TRBD1	.	TRBJ2-2	TRBV5-1	TGCGCCAGCAGCTTGGCGACAGGGTTCCCCGGGGAGCTGTTTTTT	CASSLATGFPGELFF
.	.	TRBJ1-2	TRBV18	TGTGCCAGCTCACCCCGCGGGGGGGATTCCTATGGCTACACCTTC	CASSPRGGDSYGYTF
TRBD1	.	TRBJ2-2	TRBV5-1	TGCGCCAGCAGCTCCTCCGACAGGGATATCGGGGAGCTGTTTTTT	CASSSSDRDIGELFF
.	.	TRBJ1-1	TRBV6-5	TGTGCCAGCAGGACAGACATGAACACTGAAGCTTTCTTT	CASRTDMNTEAFF
TRBD1	.	TRBJ1-1	TRBV7-9	TGTGCCAGCAGCTTAGTTGGCCAGGACAGGGGGTTTGACACTGAAGCTTTCTTT	CASSLVGQDRGFDTEAFF
.	.	TRBJ1-1	TRBV2	TGTGCCAGCAGTGAAGCGGGGGCGGTGAACACTGAAGCTTTCTTT	CASSEAGAVNTEAFF
.	.	TRBJ2-1	TRBV7-9	TGTGCCAGCAGCTTATTTTCGTTGCGGGACGATAGTGACAATGAGCAGTTCTTC	CASSLFSLRDDSDNEQFF
.	.	TRBJ1-1	TRBV6-1	TGTGCCAGCAGTGAAGCGCTTCTTGGGCCCCGGAACACTGAAGCTTTCTTT	CASSEALLGPRNTEAFF
.	once	TRBJ1-3	TRBV15	TGTGCCACCAGCAGAAAGGCGGGATCTGGAAACACCATATATTTT	CATSRKAGSGNTIYF
TRBD1	once	TRBJ2-3	TRBV5-8	TGTGCCAGCAGCTTGGTGGCAGGGGGCATAGATACGCAGTATTTT	CASSLVAGGIDTQYF
.	.	TRBJ1-5	TRBV6-1	TGTGCCAGCAGTGAAGCGACAGCATATAGCAATCAGCCCCAGCATTTT	CASSEATAYSNQPQHF
.	.	TRBJ1-2	TRBV28	TGTGCCAGCAGCCGCGGAGACTATGGCTACACCTTC	CASSRGDYGYTF
TRBD1	.	TRBJ1-5	TRBV18	TGTGCCAGCTCACCAGGGGTCGGGACAGTGGGCAATCAGCCCCAGCATTTT	CASSPGVGTVGNQPQHF
.	.	TRBJ2-7	TRBV7-9	TGTGCCAGCAGCTCCACGTGGTCAGGTTCCTACGAGCAGTACTTC	CASSSTWSGSYEQYF
.	.	TRBJ1-3	TRBV4-1	TGCGCCAGCAGGCTAAGGCAGGGAACCCAGAGCTCTGGAAACACCATATATTTT	CASRLRQGTQSSGNTIYF
.	.	TRBJ1-6	TRBV5-1	TGCGCCAGCAGGCCCGACAGCACCATTCTACCCCTCCACTTT	CASRPDSTILPLHF
.	.	TRBJ1-3	TRBV13	TGTGCCAGCAGCGAAAACCCAGGTCCAGGAAACACCATATATTTT	CASSENPGPGNTIYF
TRBD1	.	TRBJ1-1	TRBV12-5	TGTGCTAGTGGTTTGGTAGGACAGGCTGAAGCTTTCTTT	CASGLVGQAEAFF